The next 27 T cell receptor beta chains were all read from a single sample in a study of T-cell reconstitution after alpha-beta-depleted transplantation in children. Unique molecular identifiers tagged the TCRbeta library. TCRdb processed the PCR reads anew with MiXCR; each CDR3 protein has one entry. The data contain 450,000 to 600,000 distinct CDR3 sequences, 30% to 35% of them singletons. The material was PBMCs from the stem cell graft donor, obtained from the stem cell graft. The receptors stem from a human donor who donated a stem cell graft to a child with aplastic anemia.

The chain combines TRBV10-2 with TRBJ2-5, with 10 nucleotides matching TRBD1. Germline V gives CDR1 WSHSY, CDR2 SAAADI. The CDR3 is made up of 14 amino acids. The ends lost 3 bases at V and 5 bases at J; junction bases unmatched: 3. The CDR3 DNA reads as TGCGCCAGCAGTGATGGGACAGGGGTCGAGACCCAGTACTTC. Amino acids: CASSDGTGVETQYF.

V usage is TRBV9 and J usage is TRBJ1-1, with D perhaps TRBD1 (6 bases). Germline CDR1 SGDLS, CDR2 YYNGEE. Trimming removed 0 bases at V and 5 bases at J, with 17 bases between. This CDR3 has 16 amino acids. This CDR3 is CASSVAGGAMTTEAFF. The CDR3 nucleotides are TGTGCCAGCAGCGTAGCGGGGGGCGCAATGACGACTGAAGCTTTCTTT.

The sample holds a few counts of this clonotype. The V call is TRBV7-2, the J call TRBJ1-1; 9 bases align to TRBD1. Per germline, CDR1 SGHTA and CDR2 FQGNSA. V gave up 5 bases and J gave up 10 bases; unmatched junction bases: 5. The CDR3 consists of 12 residues. CDR3 residues: CASSVNRGPAFF. The CDR3 coding sequence is TGTGCCAGCAGCGTCAACAGGGGGCCAGCTTTCTTT. Full variable domain (outside the CDR3, taken from reference TRBV7-2 and TRBJ1-1): GAGVSQSPSNKVTEKGKDVELRCDPISGHTALYWYRQSLGQGLEFLIYFQGNSAPDKSGLPSDRFSAERTGGSVSTLTIQRTQQEDSAVYLCASSVNRGPAFFGQGTRLTVV.

The V call is TRBV9, the J call TRBJ2-7, with D perhaps matching TRBD1 (6 bases). With 2 bases removed from V and 5 bases from J, the gap between germline ends came to 14 bases. The germline V gene encodes CDR1 SGDLS and CDR2 YYNGEE. CDR3 length: 14 residues. The CDR3 region has the DNA TGTGCCAGCAGCGTTCCAGGGGCAGAGGACGAGCAGTACGTC. This translates into CASSVPGAEDEQYV.

The sample holds a few counts of this clonotype. V usage is TRBV7-8 and J usage is TRBJ2-1; D may be TRBD1 (6 bases). CDR1 is SGHVS and CDR2 is FQNEAQ in the germline V gene. Between the trimmed V and J ends, which lost 0 bases and 7 bases, there was a span of 16 bases. The CDR3 has 16 residues. The CDR3 spells CASSLAVGARDNEQFF. The CDR3 nucleotides read TGTGCCAGCAGCTTAGCGGTGGGGGCGCGTGATAATGAGCAGTTCTTC.

In its sample, this clonotype was seen a few times. This chain uses TRBV6-1 with TRBJ2-1, with D perhaps being TRBD1 or TRBD2 (5 bases each). CDR1 is MNHNS, CDR2 SASEGT, per germline. This CDR3 is 14 amino acids long. V was cut by 6 bases and J by 9 bases, with 18 bases left in between. CDR3 DNA: TGTGCCAGCAGCCAACTATCGTCGGGGCGTGAGCAGTTCTTC. It codes for CASSQLSSGREQFF.

Only a few counts were recorded for this clonotype. This chain joins TRBV5-1 and TRBJ2-2; D could derive from TRBD1 or TRBD2 (5 bases each). The CDR3 is 14 amino acids. The germline V and J ends were trimmed by 4 bases and 6 bases, with 13 bases remaining between them. Per the germline V gene, CDR1 is SGHRS and CDR2 is YFSETQ. DNA of the CDR3: TGCGCCAGCAGCCGGGTAGGGGAGTCCGGGGAGCTGTTTTTT. It yields the protein CASSRVGESGELFF.

This clonotype was observed a few times. The chain couples TRBV6-1 to TRBJ2-7; TRBD1 aligns across 11 bases. The CDR3 spans 17 residues. The V segment lost 5 bases and the J segment 4 bases; nucleotides outside the gene matches: 13. In germline, CDR1 is MNHNS, CDR2 SASEGT. The DNA of the CDR3 is TGTGCCAGCAGTCCTGGGGGACAGGGGGGAGTTAGGTACGAGCAGTACGTC. Translating gives CASSPGGQGGVRYEQYV.

In this sample, this clonotype turned up a few times. The chain employs TRBV10-3 and TRBJ1-1; no clear D. Trimming removed 5 bases from V and 4 bases from J, with 5 bases in between. CDR3 length: 11 amino acids. CDR1 and CDR2 (germline): ENHRY, SYGVKD. The CDR3 DNA is TGTGCCATCAGTTTGGGCACTGAAGCTTTCTTT. This gives the protein CAISLGTEAFF.

The chain is built from TRBV5-6 and TRBJ1-2, with 10 nucleotides matching TRBD1. Trimming cost V 5 bases and J 2 bases; bases outside gene matches: 18. Germline assignment: CDR1 SGHDT and CDR2 YYEEEE. The CDR3 runs 19 residues. CDR3 in amino acids: CASRIDRGRVGLKNYGYTF. For the CDR3, the DNA is TGTGCCAGCAGGATAGACAGGGGGCGCGTTGGGCTTAAGAACTATGGCTACACCTTC.

V usage is TRBV18 and J usage is TRBJ1-4; D perhaps matches TRBD1 (6 bases). The CDR3 has 15 amino acids. The V and J ends lost 6 bases and 5 bases respectively, with 16 bases between them. The germline gives CDR1 KGHSH, CDR2 LQKENI. The CDR3 coding sequence is TGTGCCAGCTCGGACGGACAGACCCAAAATGAAAAACTGTTTTTT. Its protein is CASSDGQTQNEKLFF.

The rearrangement uses TRBV20-1 and TRBJ2-1, with TRBD2 matching 11 bases. CDR3 size: 16 residues. The germline gives CDR1 DFQATT, CDR2 SNEGSKA (reference sequence). V lost 4 bases to trimming and J lost 1 base; unmatched junction nucleotides: 6. The CDR3 bases are TGCAGTGCTATACGTAGCGGGAGGGCGTCCTACAATGAGCAGTTCTTC. Translating it yields CSAIRSGRASYNEQFF.

V and J are TRBV2 and TRBJ2-7, with TRBD2 matching over 10 bases. The germline V gene has CDR1 SNHLY and CDR2 FYNNEI. V lost 6 bases, J lost 1 base, and 6 bases stayed unmatched. The CDR3 covers 15 residues. The CDR3 DNA reads TGTGCCAGCAGGGGAGGACTAGCGGCTTCCTACGAGCAGTACGTC. This translates into CASRGGLAASYEQYV.

The chain joins TRBV29-1 to TRBJ2-3; 7 nucleotides match TRBD2. Trimming at V came to 6 bases and at J to 1 base, leaving 7 bases not matched to a gene. The germline gives CDR1 SQVTM, CDR2 ANQGSEA. The CDR3 sequence is 14 residues long. CDR3 DNA: TGCAGCGTGGGCGAGCGGGGTCGCACAGATACGCAGTATTTT. Its protein is CSVGERGRTDTQYF.

Only a few counts were recorded for this clonotype. The chain carries TRBV7-8 and TRBJ1-4; D may be TRBD1 (5 bases). The V gene lost 4 bases and the J gene lost 7 bases, with 7 bases spanning the gap. The CDR3 loop spans 12 amino acids. Germline CDR1 is SGHVS and CDR2 is FQNEAQ. CDR3 nucleotide sequence: TGTGCCAGCAGCTCAGACAGTGAAAAACTGTTTTTT. It codes for CASSSDSEKLFF.

The chain carries TRBV20-1 and TRBJ2-5, with TRBD2 as a possible D gene (5 bases). The V and J ends lost 0 bases and 5 bases respectively, with 16 bases between them. The CDR3 has 15 residues. From germline, CDR1 is DFQATT and CDR2 SNEGSKA (reference sequence). The CDR3 sequence: CSARDRLEGAETQYF. The CDR3 bases are TGCAGTGCTAGAGACCGGCTAGAGGGTGCCGAGACCCAGTACTTC.

This chain links TRBV4-3 with TRBJ2-7; 8 bases fit TRBD2. V lost 0 bases and J lost 9; bases outside the gene matches: 10. The V gene's germline CDR1 is LGHNA and CDR2 YSLEER. The CDR3 is 15 amino acids. The DNA of the CDR3 is TGCGCCAGCAGCCAAGAAGAAGCGGGAGCGGGCGGGCAGTACTTC. Amino acids: CASSQEEAGAGGQYF.

V is TRBV7-2 and J is TRBJ1-1; TRBD1 might be the D (6 bases). CDR3 size: 15 residues. V lost 1 base, J lost 4 bases, and 13 bases lay in between. Germline CDR1 SGHTA, CDR2 FQGNSA. CDR3 coding DNA: TGTGCCAGCAGCTTAGTTTGGGGGGGCGGCACTGAAGCTTTCTTT. Translating gives CASSLVWGGGTEAFF.

The chain links TRBV20-1 to TRBJ1-1; D unclear. CDR3 length: 13 amino acids. V lost 3 bases and J lost 0, with 8 bases in between. The V gene's germline CDR1 is DFQATT and CDR2 SNEGSKA (reference sequence). Written as DNA, the CDR3 is TGCAGTGCTAGTGGACTCCTGAACACTGAAGCTTTCTTT. Its protein is CSASGLLNTEAFF.

This clonotype was seen a single time. The CDR3 nucleotides are TGTGCCAGTGGAGGGCCTCGGGAGCTGACCCCCACAGATACGCAGTATTTT. Translated, it gives CASGGPRELTPTDTQYF. The chain links TRBV19 to TRBJ2-3; the D gene is possibly TRBD2 (6 bases). CDR1 is LNHDA and CDR2 is SQIVND in the germline V gene (reference sequence). There are 17 residues in the CDR3. V was pared by 8 bases and J by 2 bases, with 23 bases between.

Written as DNA, the CDR3 is TGTGCCAGCTCGGGCAACAGGGGCGCGAACACCGGGGAGCTGTTTTTT. Encoded protein: CASSGNRGANTGELFF. The chain has TRBV18 and TRBJ2-2; 7 nucleotides align to TRBD1. The trim removed 6 bases at V and 0 bases at J, leaving 7 bases unmatched. The CDR3 covers 16 residues. Germline V gene data show CDR1 as KGHSH and CDR2 as LQKENI.

V and J are TRBV7-8 and TRBJ1-4; TRBD1 matches at 7 bases. The CDR3 has 15 residues. CDR1 and CDR2 from the germline V gene are SGHVS and FQNEAQ. V shed 6 bases, J shed 11 bases, and the junction held 15 bases outside the gene matches. The CDR3 reads CASSSRQGRMSKLFF. As DNA, the CDR3 is TGTGCCAGCAGTTCGAGACAGGGCCGAATGTCTAAACTGTTTTTT.

This chain joins TRBV27 and TRBJ2-7; 7 bases agree with TRBD2. This CDR3 has 14 amino acids. V gave up 3 bases and J gave up 5 bases; unmatched junction bases: 7. The germline CDR1 and CDR2 sequences are MNHEY and SMNVEV (reference sequence). Here the CDR3 DNA reads TGTGCCAGCAGTTTCCGACTAGCCGGCGACGAGCAGTACTTC. Protein: CASSFRLAGDEQYF.

The rearrangement joins TRBV20-1 to TRBJ2-3, with 7 bases identical to TRBD1. The CDR3 totals 13 residues. Germline loops: CDR1 DFQATT, CDR2 SNEGSKA (reference sequence). V lost 6 bases to trimming and J lost 0 bases; unmatched junction nucleotides: 3. CDR3 protein: CSAMGQSTDTQYF. CDR3 sequence (DNA): TGCAGTGCAATGGGACAGAGCACAGATACGCAGTATTTT.

The genes are TRBV19 and TRBJ2-1; D unclear. V lost 5 bases, J lost 4 bases, and 21 bases lay in between. CDR1 LNHDA and CDR2 SQIVND come from the germline V gene (reference sequence). The CDR3 length is 17 residues. CDR3 in amino acids: CASSVGAKGKGYNEQFF. In DNA form, the CDR3 reads TGTGCCAGTAGTGTTGGAGCAAAGGGAAAAGGGTACAATGAGCAGTTCTTC.

V and J are TRBV18 and TRBJ2-3; the D gene is possibly TRBD1 (6 bases). Germline V gene sequence: CDR1 KGHSH, CDR2 LQKENI. V dropped 0 bases and J dropped 0 bases, with 10 bases sitting between them. This CDR3 has 16 residues. The CDR3 sequence: CASSPPRQASTDTQYF. The CDR3 coding sequence is TGTGCCAGCTCACCACCCCGACAGGCTAGCACAGATACGCAGTATTTT.

V and J are TRBV24-1 and TRBJ2-1, with D maybe TRBD2 (6 bases). The germline V gene encodes CDR1 KGHDR and CDR2 SFDVKD. This CDR3 contains 15 residues. V dropped 0 bases and J dropped 8 bases, with 13 bases sitting between them. CDR3 DNA: TGTGCCACCAGTGATTTGGGGGAGGCCTGGGATGAGCAGTTCTTC. This sequence encodes CATSDLGEAWDEQFF.